The rows below give T cell receptor beta chains drawn from one sample of a study of Ad26.COV2.S vaccination and SARS-CoV-2 variants. The assay was immunoSEQ multiplex PCR, and TCRdb's table has in-frame clones only and misses some. The table has more than 150,000 clones, approximately 88% seen once. The specimen comprised peripheral blood, sampled after recovery from COVID-19. The receptors were sampled from a human donor who had recovered from COVID-19. Both conserved end residues are part of each CDR3. The D gene is left open where the match is weak. Not all rows give a size; the values are once, few, many and, for expanded clones, a class.

abundance,v_gene,d_gene,j_gene,CDR3aa,CDR3nt
.,TRBV11-2,.,TRBJ2-1,CAASNSPEHNEQFF,TGTGCCGCCTCGAACTCCCCCGAACACAATGAGCAGTTCTTC
.,TRBV5-8,.,TRBJ1-3,CASSRGSAGNTIYF,TGTGCCAGCAGTCGGGGTTCGGCTGGAAACACCATATATTTT
.,TRBV27,.,TRBJ2-5,CASSPQWQETQYF,TGTGCCAGCAGCCCCCAATGGCAAGAGACCCAGTACTTC
once,TRBV10-2,TRBD2,TRBJ2-3,CASSGLAGGGPDTQYF,TGCGCCAGCAGTGGACTAGCGGGGGGAGGACCAGATACGCAGTATTTT
.,TRBV5-4,.,TRBJ2-7,CASSLGWASESHEQYF,TGTGCCAGCAGCTTGGGGTGGGCTAGCGAGTCGCACGAGCAGTACTTC
.,TRBV20-1,.,TRBJ2-2,CSASKPAGELFF,TGCAGTGCTAGTAAGCCGGCCGGGGAGCTGTTTTTT
.,TRBV7-8,.,TRBJ1-4,CASSLDGANEKLFF,TGTGCCAGCAGCTTAGACGGAGCTAATGAAAAACTGTTTTTT
many,TRBV6-6,.,TRBJ2-7,CASSLGGGEQYF,TGTGCCAGCAGCCTGGGGGGTGGCGAGCAGTACTTC
.,TRBV3-1/TRBV3-2,.,TRBJ1-2,CASSRRYPYGYTF,TGTGCCAGCAGCCGGAGGTACCCCTATGGCTACACCTTC
.,TRBV19,.,TRBJ1-2,CASQTPSPYGYTF,TGTGCCAGTCAGACACCTTCCCCATATGGCTACACCTTC
.,TRBV19,.,TRBJ1-5,CASSILGRGEDQPQHF,TGTGCCAGTAGTATCCTGGGCAGGGGCGAAGATCAGCCCCAGCATTTT
.,TRBV2,.,TRBJ1-4,CASSEVGQLYEKLFF,TGTGCCAGCAGTGAAGTAGGGCAGCTCTATGAAAAACTGTTTTTT